This is a list of T cell receptor beta chains from one sample in a study of blood T cell repertoires in COVID-19. Sequenced by immunoSEQ multiplex PCR; TCRdb stores in-frame clones only, minus some. In the table there are 150,000 to 200,000 clones, about 83% of which are singletons. Sample: peripheral blood. The receptors derive from a man aged 18 to 35 with active or convalescent COVID-19. Both conserved end residues are part of each CDR3. D genes are given only for firm matches. A clone size is listed for some rows: how often the clone was seen (once, few, many), or a class if it is expanded.

d_call	clone_size	v_call	j_call	cdr3_aa	cdr3_nt
.	.	TRBV10-3	TRBJ2-7	CAPKIPRLPYEQYF	TGTGCCCCAAAAATCCCACGACTCCCCTACGAGCAGTACTTC
TRBD1	.	TRBV11-3	TRBJ2-1	CASKDRHYNEQFF	TGTGCCAGCAAGGACAGGCACTACAATGAGCAGTTCTTC
.	.	TRBV27	TRBJ1-3	CASRGLTSSGNTIYF	TGTGCCAGCAGGGGGCTGACCTCCTCTGGAAACACCATATATTTT
.	.	TRBV10-3	TRBJ1-1	CAISEPGEMNTEAFF	TGTGCCATCAGTGAGCCGGGGGAGATGAACACTGAAGCTTTCTTT
TRBD1	.	TRBV13	TRBJ1-1	CASSLGGTGGHTEAFF	TGTGCCAGCAGCTTGGGCGGGACAGGGGGCCACACTGAAGCTTTCTTT
.	.	TRBV30	TRBJ2-1	CAWIPSNEQFF	TGTGCCTGGATCCCCAGCAATGAGCAGTTCTTC
.	.	TRBV11-3	TRBJ1-1	CASSLGGDRGTEAFF	TGTGCCAGCAGTCTCGGGGGGGATCGGGGCACTGAAGCTTTCTTT
TRBD2	once	TRBV7-2	TRBJ2-1	CASSPREAENNEQFF	TGTGCCAGCAGCCCCCGGGAGGCCGAAAACAATGAGCAGTTCTTC
.	.	TRBV15	TRBJ1-2	CATSSAGQGGTLHGYTF	TGTGCCACCAGCAGCGCTGGGCAGGGTGGGACTTTACATGGCTACACCTTC
TRBD1	.	TRBV5-6	TRBJ1-3	CASSRPRGQSSGNTIYF	TGTGCCAGCAGCCGTCCAAGGGGGCAGAGTTCTGGAAACACCATATATTTT
.	.	TRBV25-1	TRBJ1-5	CASSSWKSGQPQHF	TGTGCCAGCAGTAGTTGGAAGTCGGGGCAGCCCCAGCATTTT
TRBD1	.	TRBV19	TRBJ2-1	CASSLIHGTEVNEQFF	TGTGCCAGTAGCCTAATACACGGGACAGAGGTCAATGAGCAGTTCTTC
.	.	TRBV7-9	TRBJ1-1	CASSLQTGAYMNTEAFF	TGTGCCAGCAGCTTGCAGACAGGCGCCTACATGAACACTGAAGCTTTCTTT
TRBD2	.	TRBV5-1	TRBJ2-7	CASGRENSYEQYF	TGCGCCAGCGGGCGGGAGAACTCCTACGAGCAGTACTTC
.	.	TRBV15	TRBJ1-2	CATSRGEKGDGYTF	TGTGCCACCAGCAGAGGGGAGAAGGGAGACGGCTACACCTTC
.	.	TRBV6-5	TRBJ2-1	CARPPECSSYNEQFF	TGTGCCAGGCCACCGGAGTGTAGCTCCTACAATGAGCAGTTCTTC
.	.	TRBV11-2	TRBJ1-1	CASSFYRNTEAFF	TGTGCCAGCAGCTTCTACAGGAACACTGAAGCTTTCTTT
.	.	TRBV7-2	TRBJ1-1	CASSLKLGGRTEAFF	TGTGCCAGCAGCTTAAAATTAGGGGGAAGGACTGAAGCTTTCTTT
.	.	TRBV27	TRBJ1-1	CASNKRRELNTEAFF	TGTGCCAGCAACAAACGCAGGGAATTGAACACTGAAGCTTTCTTT
.	.	TRBV6-6	TRBJ1-2	CASSYPNRQSNYGYTF	TGTGCCAGCAGTTACCCTAATCGACAGTCCAACTATGGCTACACCTTC
.	.	TRBV5-1	TRBJ2-2	CASSSANTGELFF	TGCGCCAGCAGCTCCGCGAACACCGGGGAGCTGTTTTTT
.	few	TRBV4-3	TRBJ1-6	CASSQDLGSSYNSPLHF	TGCGCCAGCAGCCAAGACTTGGGGAGCTCCTATAATTCACCCCTCCACTTT
.	.	TRBV27	TRBJ2-6	CASSLVSGNSGANVLTF	TGTGCCAGCAGTTTAGTTTCCGGGAACTCTGGGGCCAACGTCCTGACTTTC
.	.	TRBV5-1	TRBJ2-3	CASSLQGTDTQYF	TGCGCCAGCAGCTTGCAGGGCACAGATACGCAGTATTTT
.	.	TRBV7-9	TRBJ1-1	CASSLEQGSITEAFF	TGTGCCAGCAGCTTAGAACAGGGTAGTATCACTGAAGCTTTCTTT
.	.	TRBV24-1	TRBJ1-3	CATSDTNTGNRAGNTIYF	TGTGCCACCAGTGACACTAACACAGGGAACAGGGCTGGAAACACCATATATTTT
TRBD2	.	TRBV7-7	TRBJ2-1	CASSPLAGGTYNEQFF	TGTGCTAGCAGCCCGCTAGCGGGGGGGACCTACAATGAGCAGTTCTTC
.	once	TRBV6-2/TRBV6-3	TRBJ2-7	CASSKGLVYEQYF	TGTGCCAGCAGCAAGGGACTTGTCTACGAGCAGTACTTC